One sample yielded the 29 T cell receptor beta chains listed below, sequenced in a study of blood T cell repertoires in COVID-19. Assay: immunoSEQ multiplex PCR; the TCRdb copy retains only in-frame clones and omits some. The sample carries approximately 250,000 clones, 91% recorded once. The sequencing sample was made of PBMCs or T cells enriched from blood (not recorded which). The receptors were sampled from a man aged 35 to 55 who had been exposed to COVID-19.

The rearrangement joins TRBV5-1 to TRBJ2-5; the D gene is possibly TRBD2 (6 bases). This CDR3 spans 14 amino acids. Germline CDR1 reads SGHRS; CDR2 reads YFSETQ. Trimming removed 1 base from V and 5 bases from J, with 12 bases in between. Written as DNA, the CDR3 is TGCGCCAGCAGCTTGCTGAGGAGGGGCGAGACCCAGTACTTC. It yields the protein CASSLLRRGETQYF.

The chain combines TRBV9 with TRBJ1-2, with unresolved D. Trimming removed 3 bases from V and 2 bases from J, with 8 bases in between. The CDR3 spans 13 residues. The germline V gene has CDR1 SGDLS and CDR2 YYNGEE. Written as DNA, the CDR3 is TGTGCCAGCAGCGCAACTACGAACTATGGCTACACCTTC. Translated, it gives CASSATTNYGYTF.

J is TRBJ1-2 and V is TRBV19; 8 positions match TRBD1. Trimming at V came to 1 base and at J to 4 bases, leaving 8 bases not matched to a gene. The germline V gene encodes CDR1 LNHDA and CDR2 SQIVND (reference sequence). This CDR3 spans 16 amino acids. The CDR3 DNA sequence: TGTGCCAGTAGTATAGTTACAGGGGACAGGAGCTATGGCTACACCTTC. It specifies CASSIVTGDRSYGYTF.

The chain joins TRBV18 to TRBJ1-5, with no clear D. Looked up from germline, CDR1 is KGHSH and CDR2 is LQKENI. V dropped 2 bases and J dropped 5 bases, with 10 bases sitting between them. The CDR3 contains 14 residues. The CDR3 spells CASSPMPTDQPQHF. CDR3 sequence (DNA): TGTGCCAGCTCACCAATGCCAACGGATCAGCCCCAGCATTTT.

CDR3 residues: CASRGPEGAFF. In DNA, the CDR3 is TGTGCCAGCAGGGGGCCCGAAGGGGCTTTCTTT. The V gene is TRBV2, the J gene TRBJ1-1, with D perhaps matching TRBD1 (5 bases). The CDR3 runs to 11 residues. Germline assignment: CDR1 SNHLY and CDR2 FYNNEI. The V gene lost 6 bases and the J gene lost 11 bases, with 13 bases spanning the gap.

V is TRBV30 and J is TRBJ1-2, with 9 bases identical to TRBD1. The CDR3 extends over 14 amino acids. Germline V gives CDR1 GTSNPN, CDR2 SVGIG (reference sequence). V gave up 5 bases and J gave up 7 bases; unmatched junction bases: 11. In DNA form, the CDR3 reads TGTGCCTGGTTGACAGGGGGGCAAGAAGCTGGCTACACCTTC. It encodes CAWLTGGQEAGYTF.

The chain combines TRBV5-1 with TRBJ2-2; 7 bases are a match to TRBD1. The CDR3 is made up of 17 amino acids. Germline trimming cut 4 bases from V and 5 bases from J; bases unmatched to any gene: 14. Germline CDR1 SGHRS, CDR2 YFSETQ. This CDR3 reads CASSPDPDRLETGELFF. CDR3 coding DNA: TGCGCCAGCAGCCCCGACCCGGACAGGTTGGAGACCGGGGAGCTGTTTTTT.

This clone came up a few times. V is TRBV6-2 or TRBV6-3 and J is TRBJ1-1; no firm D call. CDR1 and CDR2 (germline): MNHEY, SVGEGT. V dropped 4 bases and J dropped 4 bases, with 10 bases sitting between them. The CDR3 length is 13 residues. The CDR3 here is CASSFSGTTEAFF. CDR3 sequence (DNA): TGTGCCAGCAGTTTCAGCGGAACCACTGAAGCTTTCTTT.

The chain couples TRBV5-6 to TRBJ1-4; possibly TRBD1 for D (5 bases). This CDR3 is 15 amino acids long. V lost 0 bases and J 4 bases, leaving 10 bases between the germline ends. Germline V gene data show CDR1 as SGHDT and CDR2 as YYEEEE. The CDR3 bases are TGTGCCAGCAGCTTGGGACAGCTCTATAATGAAAAACTGTTTTTT. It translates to CASSLGQLYNEKLFF.

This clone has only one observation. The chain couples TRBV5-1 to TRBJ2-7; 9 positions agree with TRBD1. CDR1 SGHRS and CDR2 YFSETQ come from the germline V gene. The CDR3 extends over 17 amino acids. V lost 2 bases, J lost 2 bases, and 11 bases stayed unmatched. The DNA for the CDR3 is TGCGCCAGCAGCTTAAGTCCCGGGACAGGGACAACCTACGAGCAGTACTTC. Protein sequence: CASSLSPGTGTTYEQYF. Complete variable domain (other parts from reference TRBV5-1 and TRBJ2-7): KAGVTQTPRYLIKTRGQQVTLSCSPISGHRSVSWYQQTPGQGLQFLFEYFSETQRNKGNFPGRFSGRQFSNSRSEMNVSTLELGDSALYLCASSLSPGTGTTYEQYFGPGTRLTVT.

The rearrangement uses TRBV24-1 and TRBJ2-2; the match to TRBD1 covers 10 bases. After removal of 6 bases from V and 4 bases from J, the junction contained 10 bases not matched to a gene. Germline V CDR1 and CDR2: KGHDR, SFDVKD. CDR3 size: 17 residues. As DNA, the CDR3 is TGTGCCACCAGTTCAACTCCGGGACAGGGGACCACCGGGGAGCTGTTTTTT. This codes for CATSSTPGQGTTGELFF.

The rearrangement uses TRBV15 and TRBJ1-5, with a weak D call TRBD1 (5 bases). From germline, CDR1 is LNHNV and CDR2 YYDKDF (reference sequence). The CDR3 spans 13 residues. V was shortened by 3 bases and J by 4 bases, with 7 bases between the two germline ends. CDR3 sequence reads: CATSRRGNQPQHF. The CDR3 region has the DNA TGTGCCACCAGCAGGCGGGGGAATCAGCCCCAGCATTTT.

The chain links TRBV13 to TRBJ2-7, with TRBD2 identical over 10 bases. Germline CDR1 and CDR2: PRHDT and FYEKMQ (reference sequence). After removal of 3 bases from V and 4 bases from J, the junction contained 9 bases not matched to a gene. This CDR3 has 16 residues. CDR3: CASSFRGLARPYEQYF. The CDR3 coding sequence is TGTGCCAGCAGCTTTCGGGGACTAGCGAGACCTTACGAGCAGTACTTC.

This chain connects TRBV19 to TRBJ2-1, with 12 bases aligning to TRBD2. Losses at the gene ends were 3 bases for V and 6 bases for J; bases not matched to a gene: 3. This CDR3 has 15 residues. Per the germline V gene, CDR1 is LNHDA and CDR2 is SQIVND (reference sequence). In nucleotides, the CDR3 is TGTGCCAGTAGTATCGCTAGCGGGAGGGGCAATGAGCAGTTCTTC. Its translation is CASSIASGRGNEQFF.

The CDR3, as DNA: TGTGCCAGCAGCCCACCCGACAGAGAGGCCACCTACGAGCAGTACTTC. This codes for CASSPPDREATYEQYF. The chain uses TRBV5-6 and TRBJ2-7; a possible D gene is TRBD1 (5 bases). The CDR3 spans 16 residues. V was shortened by 4 bases and J by 2 bases, with 19 bases between the two germline ends. Germline V gene lookup returns CDR1 SGHDT and CDR2 YYEEEE.

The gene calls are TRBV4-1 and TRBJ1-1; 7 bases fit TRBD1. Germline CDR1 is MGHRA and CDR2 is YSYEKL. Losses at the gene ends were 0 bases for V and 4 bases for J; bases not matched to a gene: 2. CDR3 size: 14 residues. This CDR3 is CASSQDDRATEAFF. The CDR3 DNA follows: TGCGCCAGCAGCCAAGATGACAGGGCCACTGAAGCTTTCTTT.

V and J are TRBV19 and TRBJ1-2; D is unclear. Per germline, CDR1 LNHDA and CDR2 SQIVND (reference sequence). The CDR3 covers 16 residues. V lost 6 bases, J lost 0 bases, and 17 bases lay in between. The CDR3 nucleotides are TGTGCCAGTAGCCGAGGGCCAACAAGCGCTAACTATGGCTACACCTTC. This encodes CASSRGPTSANYGYTF.

CDR3 residues: CASSVRTGPYTF. CDR3 in DNA: TGTGCCAGCAGCGTACGGACAGGACCTTACACCTTC. This sequence joins TRBV5-5 and TRBJ1-2, with 7 bases matching TRBD1. V was pared by 4 bases and J by 11 bases, with 8 bases of the junction left unmatched. CDR1 and CDR2 from the germline V gene are SGHKS and YYEKEE (reference sequence). The CDR3 is 12 residues long.

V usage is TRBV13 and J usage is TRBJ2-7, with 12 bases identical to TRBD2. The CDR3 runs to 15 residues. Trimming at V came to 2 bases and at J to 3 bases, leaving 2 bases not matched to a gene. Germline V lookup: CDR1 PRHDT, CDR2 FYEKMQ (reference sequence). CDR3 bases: TGTGCCAGCAGCTTACGGACTAGCGGGATCTACGAGCAGTACTTC. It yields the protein CASSLRTSGIYEQYF.

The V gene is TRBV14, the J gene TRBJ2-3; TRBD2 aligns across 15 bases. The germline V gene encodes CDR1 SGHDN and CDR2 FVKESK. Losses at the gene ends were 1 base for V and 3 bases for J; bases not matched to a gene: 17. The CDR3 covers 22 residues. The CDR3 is CASSQAGLAGGPLRRRTDTQYF. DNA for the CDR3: TGTGCCAGCAGCCAAGCAGGACTAGCGGGAGGGCCTTTGCGGCGCCGAACAGATACGCAGTATTTT.

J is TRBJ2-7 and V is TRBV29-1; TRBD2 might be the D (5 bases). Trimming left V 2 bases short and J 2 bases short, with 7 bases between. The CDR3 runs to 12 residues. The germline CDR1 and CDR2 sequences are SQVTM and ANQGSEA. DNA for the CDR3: TGCAGCGTTGAACTAGCTGCCTACGAGCAGTACTTC. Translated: CSVELAAYEQYF.

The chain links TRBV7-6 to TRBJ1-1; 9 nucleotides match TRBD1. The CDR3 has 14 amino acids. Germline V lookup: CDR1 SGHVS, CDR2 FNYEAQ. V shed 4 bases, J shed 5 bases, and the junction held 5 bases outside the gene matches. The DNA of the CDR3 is TGTGCCAGCAGCTCAAGGACAGGGGTGACTGAAGCTTTCTTT. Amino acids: CASSSRTGVTEAFF.

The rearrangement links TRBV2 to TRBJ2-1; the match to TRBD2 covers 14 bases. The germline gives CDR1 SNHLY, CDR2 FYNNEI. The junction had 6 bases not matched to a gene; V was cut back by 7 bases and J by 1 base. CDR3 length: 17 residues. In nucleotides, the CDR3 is TGTGCCAGCACCGGACTAGCGGGAGGTGCGTCCTACAATGAGCAGTTCTTC. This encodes CASTGLAGGASYNEQFF. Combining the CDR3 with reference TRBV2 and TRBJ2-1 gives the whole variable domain EPEVTQTPSHQVTQMGQEVILRCVPISNHLYFYWYRQILGQKVEFLVSFYNNEISEKSEIFDDQFSVERPDGSNFTLKIRSTKLEDSAMYFCASTGLAGGASYNEQFFGPGTRLTVL.

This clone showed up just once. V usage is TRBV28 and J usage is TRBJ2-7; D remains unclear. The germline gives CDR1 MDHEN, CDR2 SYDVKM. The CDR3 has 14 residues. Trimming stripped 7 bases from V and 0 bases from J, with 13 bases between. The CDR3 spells CASISGSDSYEQYF. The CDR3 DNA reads TGTGCCAGCATCTCCGGTAGTGACTCCTACGAGCAGTACTTC.

CDR3 DNA: TGCAGCGTCGGGTCTTATGAGACCCAGTACTTC. Translation gives CSVGSYETQYF. The chain uses TRBV29-1 and TRBJ2-5; D is unresolved. Per germline, CDR1 SQVTM and CDR2 ANQGSEA. The CDR3 extends over 11 amino acids. V was cut by 6 bases and J by 5 bases, with 10 bases left in between. The entire variable domain, with the rest obtained from reference TRBV29-1 and TRBJ2-5, is as follows: SAVISQKPSRDICQRGTSLTIQCQVDSQVTMMFWYRQQPGQSLTLIATANQGSEATYESGFVIDKFPISRPNLTFSTLTVSNMSPEDSSIYLCSVGSYETQYFGPGTRLLVL.

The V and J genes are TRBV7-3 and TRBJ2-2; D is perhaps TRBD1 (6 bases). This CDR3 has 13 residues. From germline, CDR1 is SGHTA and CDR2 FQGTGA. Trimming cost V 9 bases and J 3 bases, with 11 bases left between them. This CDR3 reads CASRTAHTGELFF. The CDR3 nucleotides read TGTGCCAGTCGGACAGCTCACACCGGGGAGCTGTTTTTT.

This CDR3 is CASSDTAGVPEAFF. Written as DNA, the CDR3 is TGTGCCAGCAGTGACACGGCGGGCGTACCTGAAGCTTTCTTT. This chain joins TRBV2 and TRBJ1-1; D gene unclear. Germline CDR1 SNHLY, CDR2 FYNNEI. V was cut by 3 bases and J by 6 bases, with 14 bases left in between. The CDR3 is made up of 14 amino acids. The whole variable domain, remainder taken from reference TRBV2 and TRBJ1-1, is EPEVTQTPSHQVTQMGQEVILRCVPISNHLYFYWYRQILGQKVEFLVSFYNNEISEKSEIFDDQFSVERPDGSNFTLKIRSTKLEDSAMYFCASSDTAGVPEAFFGQGTRLTVV.

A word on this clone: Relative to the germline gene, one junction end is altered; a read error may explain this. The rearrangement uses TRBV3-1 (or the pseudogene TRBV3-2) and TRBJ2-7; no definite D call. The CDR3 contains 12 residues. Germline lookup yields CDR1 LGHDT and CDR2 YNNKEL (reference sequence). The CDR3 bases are TGTGCCAGCAGCCAAGTCTCCCACGAGCAGTACTTC. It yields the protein CASSQVSHEQYF.

The CDR3: CASSSMDRVIVQPQHF. CDR3 bases: TGTGCCAGCAGTTCAATGGACAGGGTGATTGTTCAGCCCCAGCATTTT. The gene calls are TRBV6-2 or TRBV6-3 and TRBJ1-5; TRBD1 aligns across 8 bases. Germline CDR1 reads MNHEY; CDR2 reads SVGEGT. This CDR3 has 16 residues. V was clipped by 4 bases and J by 6 bases; unmatched bases: 11.